These 28 T cell receptor beta chains originate from one sample sequenced in a study of blood T cell repertoires in COVID-19. Produced via immunoSEQ multiplex PCR; TCRdb's table is partial and in-frame only. Here the sample spans 45,000 to 60,000 clones, over 75% being singletons. The sample taken for sequencing was peripheral blood. The receptors come from a man aged 50-60 years with active COVID-19.

The gene calls are TRBV3-1 (or the pseudogene TRBV3-2) and TRBJ1-1; 8 positions agree with TRBD1. After removal of 0 bases from V and 1 base from J, the junction contained 4 bases not matched to a gene. The CDR3 spans 16 residues. Germline V CDR1 and CDR2: LGHDT, YNNKEL (reference sequence). The CDR3 is CASSQDKGQGNTEAFF. CDR3 DNA: TGTGCCAGCAGCCAAGATAAAGGACAGGGGAACACTGAAGCTTTCTTT.

V usage is TRBV5-1 and J usage is TRBJ1-4, with D tentatively TRBD1 (5 bases). Germline V gives CDR1 SGHRS, CDR2 YFSETQ. V was cut by 4 bases and J by 0 bases, with 13 bases left in between. This CDR3 has 16 residues. This CDR3 is CASSLDGTATNEKLFF. As DNA, the CDR3 is TGCGCCAGCAGCCTGGACGGGACTGCAACTAATGAAAAACTGTTTTTT.

The CDR3 DNA reads as TGTGCCACCCTCCCGTACGGGAGCTCCTACGAGCAGTACTTC. It yields the protein CATLPYGSSYEQYF. This chain connects TRBV2 to TRBJ2-7; TRBD2 might be the D (6 bases). V gave up 10 bases and J gave up 0 bases, with 16 bases separating them. Germline V CDR1 and CDR2: SNHLY, FYNNEI. The CDR3 has 14 residues.

The J gene is TRBJ1-1, the V gene TRBV6-5; TRBD1 is a possible D gene (5 bases). V was clipped by 7 bases and J by 5 bases, with 14 bases between them. Germline CDR1 MNHEY, CDR2 SVGAGI. The CDR3 is 13 residues long. The CDR3 sequence is CASNRGVQTEAFF. The CDR3 DNA follows: TGTGCCAGCAATAGGGGCGTACAGACTGAAGCTTTCTTT.

This chain links TRBV5-5 with TRBJ2-1, with D possibly being TRBD2 (6 bases). CDR1 SGHKS and CDR2 YYEKEE come from the germline V gene (reference sequence). CDR3 length: 16 residues. V lost 0 bases and J lost 0, with 10 bases in between. The CDR3 reads CASSLVGGLSYNEQFF. CDR3 bases: TGTGCCAGCAGCTTGGTGGGAGGCCTCTCCTACAATGAGCAGTTCTTC.

The rearrangement links TRBV19 to TRBJ1-2; 8 bases are shared with TRBD1. Germline-derived CDR1 and CDR2 are LNHDA and SQIVND (reference sequence). The CDR3 runs to 13 residues. V lost 5 bases, J lost 2 bases, and 1 base stayed unmatched. CDR3 amino acids: CASSRTGNYGYTF. The CDR3, as DNA: TGTGCCAGTAGTCGGACAGGGAACTATGGCTACACCTTC. Variable domain in full (rest from reference TRBV19 and TRBJ1-2): DGGITQSPKYLFRKEGQNVTLSCEQNLNHDAMYWYRQDPGQGLRLIYYSQIVNDFQKGDIAEGYSVSREKKESFPLTVTSAQKNPTAFYLCASSRTGNYGYTFGSGTRLTVV.

The chain couples TRBV7-9 to TRBJ2-7, with 11 nucleotides matching TRBD1. With V trimmed by 5 bases and J by 3 bases, 15 bases remained unmatched. The CDR3 consists of 18 residues. Germline CDR1 and CDR2: SEHNR and FQNEAQ (reference sequence). CDR3 bases: TGTGCCAGCAGCCTCTCCCTGGGGAAGGGACAGGGGGACTACGAGCAGTACTTC. This codes for CASSLSLGKGQGDYEQYF.

The V gene is TRBV19, the J gene TRBJ2-3, with D perhaps TRBD2 (6 bases). Trimming pared 3 bases from V and 0 bases from J, leaving 13 bases between. CDR1 LNHDA and CDR2 SQIVND come from the germline V gene (reference sequence). The CDR3 covers 16 residues. In nucleotides, the CDR3 is TGTGCCAGTAGTATTCTGGCGGGGTCTAGCACAGATACGCAGTATTTT. Translated: CASSILAGSSTDTQYF.

With respect to this clone: This likely traces to a read error, being one base from a far larger clone. This rearrangement joins TRBV7-3 to TRBJ1-1; D might be TRBD1 (6 bases). Trimming took 6 bases from V and 1 from J, leaving 9 bases between them. This CDR3 comprises 13 residues. The germline gives CDR1 SGHTA, CDR2 FQGTGA. CDR3 coding DNA: TGTGCCAGCAGACAGGGACCGAACACTGAAGCTTTCTTT. Residues: CASRQGPNTEAFF.

The chain links TRBV4-1 to TRBJ1-4; 10 positions agree with TRBD1. Trimming took 6 bases from V and 8 from J; bases not matched to a gene: 6. This CDR3 has 14 amino acids. Germline assignment: CDR1 MGHRA and CDR2 YSYEKL. The CDR3 sequence: CASRRQGAWEKLFF. CDR3 nucleotide sequence: TGCGCCAGCAGAAGACAGGGGGCGTGGGAAAAACTGTTTTTT.

The rearrangement uses TRBV9 and TRBJ2-2; D is perhaps TRBD2 (5 bases). The CDR3 has 18 amino acids. V was cut by 0 bases and J by 0 bases, with 15 bases left in between. Germline CDR1 reads SGDLS; CDR2 reads YYNGEE. CDR3 sequence reads: CASSVVSVDFANTGELFF. The CDR3 DNA reads as TGTGCCAGCAGCGTAGTTAGTGTGGACTTCGCGAACACCGGGGAGCTGTTTTTT.

This chain connects TRBV21-1 to TRBJ1-1; TRBD1, the table's D call, lacks a check against the DNA. TRBV21-1 is termed a pseudogene. The CDR3 has 19 residues. CDR3 residues: CASSKDRGRSSPTDTEAFF. CDR3 DNA sequence: TGTGCCAGCAGCAAAGACAGGGGGCGCTCCTCACCCACCGACACTGAAGCTTTCTTT.

The rearrangement joins TRBV27 to TRBJ1-1; 8 nucleotides align to TRBD1. Germline V lookup: CDR1 MNHEY, CDR2 SMNVEV (reference sequence). After removal of 11 bases from V and 5 bases from J, the junction contained 10 bases not matched to a gene. The CDR3 runs 13 residues. In nucleotides, the CDR3 is TGTGCCGCCAAGCAGGGGGCGCTTACTGAAGCTTTCTTT. This gives the protein CAAKQGALTEAFF.

The chain combines TRBV18 with TRBJ1-2; maybe TRBD1 (6 bases). The CDR3 has 15 residues. Germline V gene lookup returns CDR1 KGHSH and CDR2 LQKENI. V was shortened by 6 bases and J by 8 bases, with 22 bases between the two germline ends. The CDR3 DNA reads TGTGCCAGCTCCGTCACTTCGGACAGTAGAAGGGGCTACACCTTC. It yields the protein CASSVTSDSRRGYTF.

The J gene is TRBJ2-6, the V gene TRBV12-5; D might be TRBD1 (5 bases). V was cut by 3 bases and J by 0 bases, with 15 bases left in between. CDR3 length: 18 amino acids. From germline, CDR1 is LGHNT and CDR2 FRNRAP. CDR3 in DNA: TGTGCTAGTGGTTTAGGGCAGGGAAGCGTCTCTGGGGCCAACGTCCTGACTTTC. As protein: CASGLGQGSVSGANVLTF.

Remarks on this clone: The sample has other DNA sequences that encode this CDR3 too. The V gene is TRBV5-1, the J gene TRBJ1-2; TRBD1 agrees at 9 bases. V shed 4 bases and J 5 bases; nucleotides not matched to a gene: 3. CDR3 length: 13 amino acids. Per germline, CDR1 SGHRS and CDR2 YFSETQ. CDR3 sequence reads: CASSVGQGYGYTF. The CDR3 coding sequence is TGCGCCAGCAGCGTCGGACAGGGGTATGGCTACACCTTC.

The J gene is TRBJ1-1, the V gene TRBV15; TRBD1 is a possible D gene (5 bases). CDR1 LNHNV and CDR2 YYDKDF come from the germline V gene (reference sequence). This CDR3 has 13 residues. Trimming shortened V by 8 bases and J by 1 base, and 11 bases separated the two germline ends. CDR3 amino acids: CATRRQPNTEAFF. DNA for the CDR3: TGTGCCACCCGTAGACAGCCGAACACTGAAGCTTTCTTT.

The chain carries TRBV15 and TRBJ2-5, with D possibly matching TRBD2 (6 bases). Germline V gives CDR1 LNHNV, CDR2 YYDKDF (reference sequence). V shed 0 bases and J shed 2 bases, with 10 bases lying between them. The CDR3 totals 15 residues. The CDR3 loop reads CATSRDASAQETQYF. CDR3 DNA: TGTGCCACCAGCAGAGATGCTAGCGCACAAGAGACCCAGTACTTC.

The chain is built from TRBV6-4 and TRBJ1-6; no firm D call. CDR3 length: 15 residues. The V end was cut by 3 bases, the J end by 7 bases, with 13 bases between. Germline assignment: CDR1 MRHNA and CDR2 SNTAGT. For the CDR3, the DNA is TGTGCCAGCAGTGAATCGGCAGGAATAAATTCACCCCTCCACTTT. Translation: CASSESAGINSPLHF.

This clone was seen only once. The chain's CDR3 is CASSPSREGYGYTF. DNA for the CDR3: TGTGCCAGCTCACCTAGCAGGGAAGGCTATGGCTACACCTTC. The chain joins TRBV18 to TRBJ1-2, with D perhaps TRBD1 (5 bases). V lost 3 bases to trimming and J lost 4 bases, with 12 bases between them. CDR1 is KGHSH, CDR2 LQKENI, per germline. This CDR3 is 14 amino acids long.

V is TRBV4-1 and J is TRBJ2-7; no clear D. Trimming took 4 bases from V and 3 from J, leaving 16 bases between them. Germline lookup yields CDR1 MGHRA and CDR2 YSYEKL. This CDR3 comprises 15 residues. CDR3 sequence (DNA): TGCGCCAGCAGCCTAGAGTGGTCCCTCGGCTACGAGCAGTACGTC. Its translation is CASSLEWSLGYEQYV.

CDR3 residues: CASSFSLAGNNEQFF. CDR3 nucleotides: TGTGCCAGCAGCTTCTCACTAGCGGGGAACAATGAGCAGTTCTTC. This sequence joins TRBV11-2 and TRBJ2-1; TRBD2 matches 10 bases. With V trimmed by 3 bases and J by 5 bases, 4 bases remained unmatched. The CDR3 is made up of 15 amino acids. Germline CDR1 and CDR2: SGHAT and FQNNGV.

The gene calls are TRBV19 and TRBJ2-7; possibly TRBD1 for D (9 bases). V was trimmed by 8 bases and J by 3 bases, leaving 26 bases between them. The CDR3 runs 17 residues. The V gene's germline CDR1 is LNHDA and CDR2 SQIVND (reference sequence). CDR3 protein: CASSRTGGQRGNYEQYF. For the CDR3, the DNA is TGTGCCAGTTCAAGAACAGGGGGCCAGCGGGGGAACTACGAGCAGTACTTC.

The chain combines TRBV6-2 or TRBV6-3 with TRBJ2-3; maybe TRBD2 (6 bases). The CDR3 has 17 residues. CDR1 is MNHEY and CDR2 is SVGEGT in the germline V gene. Trimming pared 5 bases from V and 0 bases from J, leaving 18 bases between. This CDR3 reads CASSPNGAGRSTDTQYF. In DNA form, the CDR3 reads TGTGCCAGCAGTCCGAACGGCGCGGGGCGAAGCACAGATACGCAGTATTTT.

This clone occurred once. This chain connects TRBV7-2 to TRBJ2-6; the match to TRBD2 covers 10 bases. Germline V gene data show CDR1 as SGHTA and CDR2 as FQGNSA. The CDR3 contains 20 residues. V shed 0 bases, J shed 0 bases, and the junction held 8 bases outside the gene matches. CDR3 DNA: TGTGCCAGCAGCTTAGCTCGAGGACTAGCGGATTACTCTGGGGCCAACGTCCTGACTTTC. Translation: CASSLARGLADYSGANVLTF.

This clone was recorded only once. This chain uses TRBV6-5 with TRBJ1-2; D is uncertain. V lost 7 bases, J lost 5 bases, and 20 bases lay in between. The CDR3 has 15 amino acids. Germline values: CDR1 MNHEY, CDR2 SVGAGI. CDR3 amino acids: CASTRSPHIKYGYTF. CDR3 bases: TGTGCCAGCACGAGGAGTCCCCATATTAAGTATGGCTACACCTTC.

The V gene is TRBV9, the J gene TRBJ2-1; 7 bases align to TRBD2. Germline V gives CDR1 SGDLS, CDR2 YYNGEE. This CDR3 has 15 amino acids. V was pared by 2 bases and J by 4 bases, with 6 bases of the junction left unmatched. CDR3 coding DNA: TGTGCCAGCAGCGTTACAGCGGGGACGTACAATGAGCAGTTCTTC. Its protein is CASSVTAGTYNEQFF.

V usage is TRBV27 and J usage is TRBJ1-5; D gene unclear. From germline, CDR1 is MNHEY and CDR2 SMNVEV (reference sequence). V was clipped by 6 bases and J by 1 base, with 10 bases between them. The CDR3 is 14 amino acids. As DNA, the CDR3 is TGTGCCAGCAGCCTAGGTGGAAGCAATCAGCCCCAGCATTTT. It translates to CASSLGGSNQPQHF.